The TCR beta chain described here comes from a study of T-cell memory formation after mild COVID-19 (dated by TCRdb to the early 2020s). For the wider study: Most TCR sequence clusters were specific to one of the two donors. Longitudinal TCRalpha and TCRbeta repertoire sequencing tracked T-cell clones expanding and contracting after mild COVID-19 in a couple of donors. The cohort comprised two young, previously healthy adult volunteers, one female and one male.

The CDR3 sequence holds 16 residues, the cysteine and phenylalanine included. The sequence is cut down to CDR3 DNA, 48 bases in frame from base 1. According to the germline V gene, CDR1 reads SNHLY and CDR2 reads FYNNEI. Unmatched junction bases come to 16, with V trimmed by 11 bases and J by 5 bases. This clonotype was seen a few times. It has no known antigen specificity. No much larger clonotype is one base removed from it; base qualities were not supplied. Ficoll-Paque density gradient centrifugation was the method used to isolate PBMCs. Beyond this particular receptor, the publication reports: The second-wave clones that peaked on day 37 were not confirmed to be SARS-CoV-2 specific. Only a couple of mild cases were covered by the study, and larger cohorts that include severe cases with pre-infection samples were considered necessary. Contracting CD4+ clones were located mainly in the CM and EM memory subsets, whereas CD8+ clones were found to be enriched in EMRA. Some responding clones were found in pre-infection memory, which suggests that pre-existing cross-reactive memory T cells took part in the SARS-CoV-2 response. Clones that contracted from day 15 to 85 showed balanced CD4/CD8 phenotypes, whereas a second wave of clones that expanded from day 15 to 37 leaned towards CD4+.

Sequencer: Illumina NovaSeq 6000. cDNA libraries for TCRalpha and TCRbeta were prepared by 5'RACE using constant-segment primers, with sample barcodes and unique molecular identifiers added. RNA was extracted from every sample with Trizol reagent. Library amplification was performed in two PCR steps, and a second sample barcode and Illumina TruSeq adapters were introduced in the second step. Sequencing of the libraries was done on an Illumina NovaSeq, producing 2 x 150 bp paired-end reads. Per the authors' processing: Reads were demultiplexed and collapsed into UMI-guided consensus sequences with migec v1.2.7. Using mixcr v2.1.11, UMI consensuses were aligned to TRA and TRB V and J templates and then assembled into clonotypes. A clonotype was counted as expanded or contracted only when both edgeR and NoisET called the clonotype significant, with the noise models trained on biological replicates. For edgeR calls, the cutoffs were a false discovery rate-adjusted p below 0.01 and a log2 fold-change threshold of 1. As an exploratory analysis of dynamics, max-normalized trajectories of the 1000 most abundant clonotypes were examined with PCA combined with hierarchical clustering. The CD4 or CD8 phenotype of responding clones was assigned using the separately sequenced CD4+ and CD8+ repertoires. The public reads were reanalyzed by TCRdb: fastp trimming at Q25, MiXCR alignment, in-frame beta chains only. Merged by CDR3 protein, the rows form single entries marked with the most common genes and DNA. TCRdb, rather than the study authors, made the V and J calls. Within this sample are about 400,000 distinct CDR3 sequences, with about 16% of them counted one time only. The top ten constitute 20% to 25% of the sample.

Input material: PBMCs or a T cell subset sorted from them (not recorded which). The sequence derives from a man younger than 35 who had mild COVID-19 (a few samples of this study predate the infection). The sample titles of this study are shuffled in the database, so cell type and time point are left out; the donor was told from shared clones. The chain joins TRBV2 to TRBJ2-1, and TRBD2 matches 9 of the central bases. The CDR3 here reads CARALAGTSVNNEQFF. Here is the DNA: TGTGCCCGGGCCCTAGCGGGGACCTCCGTAAACAATGAGCAGTTCTTC.